This T cell receptor (beta chain) was found in a study of shared clonotypes between healthy human individuals (dated by TCRdb to 2020 to 2022). General notes on the study: The cohort comprised two women and three men aged 18 to 49 years. The study deeply sequenced blood TCR repertoires of five healthy adults to estimate repertoire size and the extent of clonotype sharing between individuals. Each donor's leukapheresis produced roughly between roughly 0.85 and 9 billion PBMCs. To increase sequencing depth and limit assay-specific biases, TCR repertoire library preparation and sequencing were carried out by different laboratories using diverse techniques. Study-wide findings and limitations: Pairwise subsampling indicated that sequencing depth was expected to affect the degree of clonotype sharing among donors. Only blood was sampled, and tissue TCR repertoires likely differ from those in blood. The genetic and exposure-history diversity represented was limited by the small number of donors.

The donors were healthy, HIV-negative adults who had no recently reported acute infections or vaccinations. Only Caucasian adults living in Nashville, Tennessee, USA were represented among the donors. In the unsorted samples, some 100 million PBMCs were counted, and genomic DNA was extracted using the QIAamp DNA Blood Mini kit. Blood was collected by leukapheresis, and PBMCs were isolated by Ficoll-Histopaque density gradient centrifugation and then cryopreserved in liquid nitrogen vapor phase. V sheds 5 bases and J sheds 3 bases, leaving 7 bases between their ends. According to the germline V gene, CDR1 reads SGHNT and CDR2 reads YENEEA. Including cysteine and phenylalanine, the CDR3 has 13 amino acids. Only CDR3 DNA remains: 39 bases, in frame from the first base. TCR CDR3 regions were amplified from genomic DNA by multiplex PCR using the deep immunoSEQ assay. Extracted genomic DNA from each cell subset was distributed evenly across all wells of several immunoSEQ 96-well plates, and each plate was treated as a replicate. For unsorted PBMC, each replicate PCR was loaded with approximately 320 ng genomic DNA, equivalent to tens of thousands of T cell genomes. Ten immunoSEQ deep assay plates were used to sequence the unsorted PBMC genomic DNA. Purified libraries were measured with a Qubit 3.0 fluorometer, size-checked on a Bioanalyzer 2100, and measured again with the KAPA Library Quantification kit. Every immunoSEQ 96-well plate was sequenced on a separate single-read 150-cycle Illumina NextSeq 550 flow cell. For the original study's pipeline: Because the immunoSEQ output included only junctional sequences and no quality scores, the filtering could not be the same as the filtering used for full-length reads. Sequences were annotated with PyIR, a Python wrapper for IgBLAST v1.9, using IMGT germline references to assign V/J genes and CDR3. Reads were removed for weak V/J assignments (E-value above 1e-6), missing CDR3, stop codons, out-of-frame junctions, or ambiguous translated residues. V3J clonotypes were defined as sequences sharing an identical inferred V gene, J gene, and CDR3 amino acid sequence. The percentage overlap between two repertoires was calculated by dividing the number of shared unique clonotypes by the size of the smaller repertoire. Repertoire richness was assessed with RTK rarefaction, the Chao1 estimator, and Recon v2.1 estimates of unobserved clonotypes. The table was pulled from immuneACCESS by TCRdb, which kept in-frame rearrangements only. Such tables lose some clones; where checked, under half of the loss comes from unresolved V genes, and the rest has no known cause. The V and J calls and clone size come from that table; D and trimming were worked out from the DNA. Present in this sample are fewer than 500,000 clones, roughly 79% of which were seen just once. Under 15% of the sample lies in the top ten.

As concerns this clone: The antigen it recognizes is unknown. No quality values exist for individual bases; no much larger clone is one base distant.

The chain joins TRBV11-3 to TRBJ2-2, with the D gene too uncertain to name. What was sequenced was PBMCs. The source is a middle-aged woman in good health. Some clones in this sample may be carry-over from other donors' samples. In nucleotides, the sequence is TGTGCCAGCAGCAACGGATACACCGGGGAGCTGTTTTTT. Its amino acids are CASSNGYTGELFF.